The 32 T cell receptor beta chains reported below all come from one sample, sequenced in a study of blood T cell repertoires in COVID-19. Clones were read by immunoSEQ multiplex PCR, and TCRdb kept only the in-frame ones, dropping some. Of about 380,000 clones detected, 85% to 90% appear once; the ten largest clones hold more than 0.95%. The specimen was PBMCs or T cells enriched from blood (not recorded which). These receptors all come from a young woman who had recovered from COVID-19.

This clone was found a few times. The CDR3 coding sequence is TGTGCCAGCAGCTCTGCGGGGAACACTGAAGCTTTCTTT. Translation: CASSSAGNTEAFF. The chain recombines TRBV3-1 (or the pseudogene TRBV3-2) with TRBJ1-1; D unclear. The CDR3 consists of 13 residues. V shed 5 bases and J shed 1 base, with 8 bases lying between them. The germline V gene encodes CDR1 LGHDT and CDR2 YNNKEL (reference sequence).

This clone was counted once. The chain employs TRBV5-1 and TRBJ1-3; D call uncertain. This CDR3 has 14 amino acids. The germline V gene encodes CDR1 SGHRS and CDR2 YFSETQ. Trimming shortened V by 4 bases and J by 0 bases, and 8 bases separated the two germline ends. The CDR3, as DNA: TGCGCCAGCAGCCAGTCAGACTCTGGAAACACCATATATTTT. Translation gives CASSQSDSGNTIYF.

V and J are TRBV3-1 (or the pseudogene TRBV3-2) and TRBJ1-1; 8 bases line up with TRBD1. This CDR3 has 15 amino acids. Germline V gene lookup returns CDR1 LGHDT and CDR2 YNNKEL (reference sequence). V lost 1 base and J lost 9; bases outside the gene matches: 10. Here the CDR3 reads CASSQAFQGASKAFF. The CDR3 bases are TGTGCCAGCAGCCAAGCCTTTCAGGGGGCCTCCAAAGCTTTCTTT.

This clone appeared a few times. CDR3 residues: CASSFLNIGATYGYTF. The CDR3 DNA reads as TGTGCCAGCAGCTTCCTAAACATAGGGGCAACCTATGGCTACACCTTC. V gene TRBV7-2 combines with J gene TRBJ1-2, with a weak D call TRBD1 (5 bases). This CDR3 region has 16 residues. Trimming removed 3 bases from V and 4 bases from J, with 18 bases in between. Germline V CDR1 and CDR2: SGHTA, FQGNSA.

This chain joins TRBV27 and TRBJ2-1, with TRBD1 matching over 9 bases. The CDR3 contains 15 residues. With 6 bases clipped from V and 2 bases from J, the junction kept 5 bases outside the gene matches. Germline assignment: CDR1 MNHEY and CDR2 SMNVEV (reference sequence). CDR3: CASRWGTGTYNEQFF. CDR3 sequence (DNA): TGTGCCAGCAGATGGGGGACAGGGACCTACAATGAGCAGTTCTTC.

The gene calls are TRBV7-9 and TRBJ1-6; D is possibly TRBD1 (5 bases). The V gene's germline CDR1 is SEHNR and CDR2 FQNEAQ (reference sequence). Trimming took 5 bases from V and 14 from J, leaving 16 bases between them. This CDR3 spans 13 amino acids. The CDR3 region has the DNA TGTGCCAGCAGCGCCCGACCGGGGGGGACCCTCCACTTT. Its protein is CASSARPGGTLHF.

The chain links TRBV9 to TRBJ2-3; tentative D call: TRBD2 (7 bases). The germline V gene has CDR1 SGDLS and CDR2 YYNGEE. The CDR3 extends over 16 amino acids. V was clipped by 1 base and J by 5 bases, with 17 bases between them. In DNA, the CDR3 is TGTGCCAGCAGCGTACTGAGCGGGGCCAGGGGAGATACGCAGTATTTT. Protein product: CASSVLSGARGDTQYF.

The genes are TRBV9 and TRBJ2-7, with 9 bases matching TRBD1. V lost 3 bases, J lost 0 bases, and 4 bases stayed unmatched. The CDR3 is made up of 15 amino acids. The germline CDR1 and CDR2 sequences are SGDLS and YYNGEE. The CDR3 DNA reads as TGTGCCAGCAGCGGAAGGACAGGGGACTCCTACGAGCAGTACTTC. Protein product: CASSGRTGDSYEQYF.

The gene calls are TRBV4-3 and TRBJ1-2; the D is unclear. The ends were cut back, 1 base at V and 2 bases at J, with 14 bases in the middle. Germline V gives CDR1 LGHNA, CDR2 YSLEER. The CDR3 has 16 amino acids. The CDR3 sequence: CASSQVYYDTNYGYTF. As DNA, the CDR3 is TGCGCCAGCAGCCAAGTTTATTACGACACAAACTATGGCTACACCTTC.

This clone was detected only a few times. The rearrangement links TRBV7-9 to TRBJ2-1, with TRBD2 identical over 9 bases. Germline V gene lookup returns CDR1 SEHNR and CDR2 FQNEAQ (reference sequence). The V and J ends lost 3 bases and 0 bases, in that order; junction bases with no gene match: 0. The length of the CDR3 is 15 residues. The CDR3 loop reads CASSFSGGSYNEQFF. CDR3 DNA sequence: TGTGCCAGCAGCTTTAGCGGGGGCTCCTACAATGAGCAGTTCTTC.

The chain joins TRBV19 to TRBJ2-1; TRBD2 aligns across 9 bases. Germline CDR1 reads LNHDA; CDR2 reads SQIVND (reference sequence). The ends lost 5 bases at V and 0 bases at J; junction bases unmatched: 11. The CDR3 has 18 amino acids. The CDR3 loop reads CASSLSGGSISSYNEQFF. CDR3 DNA: TGTGCCAGTAGTCTCAGCGGGGGGAGTATTAGCTCCTACAATGAGCAGTTCTTC.

The V gene is TRBV27, the J gene TRBJ1-1; D ambiguous. Per the germline V gene, CDR1 is MNHEY and CDR2 is SMNVEV (reference sequence). Trimming left V 3 bases short and J 4 bases short, with 9 bases between. The CDR3 is made up of 13 amino acids. The CDR3, as DNA: TGTGCCAGCAGTTTCGCAGAGCGCACTGAAGCTTTCTTT. This sequence encodes CASSFAERTEAFF.

J is TRBJ2-3 and V is TRBV5-4; perhaps TRBD2 as D (5 bases). In germline, CDR1 is SGHNT, CDR2 YYREEE (reference sequence). The V end lost 6 bases, the J end lost 6 bases, and 23 bases lay between the germline ends. The CDR3 sequence is 16 residues long. For the CDR3, the DNA is TGTGCCAGCACCCCCCAAGGACTTGGGGTGGGGGATACGCAGTATTTT. Translating it yields CASTPQGLGVGDTQYF.

This chain joins TRBV9 and TRBJ2-5; a weak D match, TRBD2 (7 bases). V shed 0 bases and J shed 5 bases, with 11 bases lying between them. CDR1 and CDR2 (germline): SGDLS, YYNGEE. The CDR3 loop spans 14 amino acids. CDR3 nucleotide sequence: TGTGCCAGCAGCGTAGAAGGGGGAGGGGAGACCCAGTACTTC. Its protein is CASSVEGGGETQYF.

This clone appeared a few times. CDR3 sequence reads: CASSFREAYSGNTIYF. The CDR3 nucleotides are TGCGCCAGCAGCTTTCGTGAGGCCTACTCTGGAAACACCATATATTTT. The chain links TRBV5-1 to TRBJ1-3, with D uncertain. CDR3 length: 16 amino acids. CDR1 and CDR2 from the germline V gene are SGHRS and YFSETQ. V was pared by 2 bases and J by 0 bases, with 12 bases between.

The V gene is TRBV6-1, the J gene TRBJ1-2; D is possibly TRBD1 (5 bases). V lost 3 bases and J lost 4, with 12 bases in between. Germline values: CDR1 MNHNS, CDR2 SASEGT. The CDR3 is 14 amino acids. In DNA form, the CDR3 reads TGTGCCAGCAGTGAGCAGGGTATAGGCTATGGCTACACCTTC. Translated: CASSEQGIGYGYTF.

The chain uses TRBV6-5 and TRBJ1-1; 7 bases fit TRBD1. V lost 2 bases and J lost 7; bases outside the gene matches: 7. Germline V CDR1 and CDR2: MNHEY, SVGAGI. This CDR3 comprises 14 residues. DNA for the CDR3: TGTGCCAGCAGTTACGAGTGGGACAGCTTTGAAGCTTTCTTT. Residues: CASSYEWDSFEAFF.

V gene TRBV3-1 (or the pseudogene TRBV3-2) combines with J gene TRBJ2-7, with 7 bases that match TRBD2. There are 14 residues in the CDR3. Germline V gives CDR1 LGHDT, CDR2 YNNKEL (reference sequence). V lost 3 bases to trimming and J lost 2 bases; unmatched junction nucleotides: 4. DNA for the CDR3: TGTGCCAGCAGCCACGGCGGGAGACCCTACGAGCAGTACTTC. Residues: CASSHGGRPYEQYF.

The V call is TRBV9, the J call TRBJ1-4, with D unresolved. This CDR3 region has 16 residues. Germline V CDR1 and CDR2: SGDLS, YYNGEE. The ends were cut back, 0 bases at V and 0 bases at J, with 9 bases in the middle. The CDR3 sequence: CASSVVGDPTNEKLFF. DNA for the CDR3: TGTGCCAGCAGCGTAGTTGGAGACCCAACTAATGAAAAACTGTTTTTT.

The genes are TRBV7-9 and TRBJ1-5; weak D call: TRBD1 (5 bases). V dropped 4 bases and J dropped 10 bases, with 11 bases sitting between them. Per the germline V gene, CDR1 is SEHNR and CDR2 is FQNEAQ (reference sequence). This CDR3 has 12 amino acids. The CDR3 here is CASSSQDTPQHF. CDR3 coding DNA: TGTGCCAGCAGCTCTCAGGACACACCCCAGCATTTT.

The chain uses TRBV4-3 and TRBJ2-7; D is unclear. V gave up 1 base and J gave up 3 bases, with 7 bases separating them. The CDR3 is 13 residues long. CDR1 LGHNA and CDR2 YSLEER come from the germline V gene. The CDR3 protein is CASSQGLSYEQYF. The DNA of the CDR3 is TGCGCCAGCAGCCAAGGTTTGAGCTACGAGCAGTACTTC.

This clone was observed a single time. The chain combines TRBV4-1 with TRBJ2-1; tentative D call: TRBD2 (6 bases). The CDR3 runs to 14 residues. Trimming stripped 1 base from V and 6 bases from J, with 10 bases between. CDR1 is MGHRA and CDR2 is YSYEKL in the germline V gene. CDR3 nucleotides: TGCGCCAGCAGCCAAGGGCCGGGGGTCAATGAGCAGTTCTTC. It encodes CASSQGPGVNEQFF.

This clone appeared a few times. A read error may produce the germline difference seen at one junction end. The V call is TRBV10-1, the J call TRBJ1-6, with 9 bases lining up with TRBD1. CDR3 length: 15 amino acids. CDR1 WNHNN and CDR2 SYGVQD come from the germline V gene (reference sequence). The CDR3: CASSKSRDRDSPLHF. CDR3 coding DNA: TGCGCCAGCAGTAAGTCCCGGGACAGGGATTCACCCCTCCACTTT.

V gene TRBV7-2 combines with J gene TRBJ1-3, with D possibly matching TRBD1 (5 bases). CDR3 size: 15 residues. The germline V and J ends were trimmed by 5 bases and 2 bases, with 13 bases remaining between them. Germline lookup yields CDR1 SGHTA and CDR2 FQGNSA. In DNA, the CDR3 is TGTGCCAGCAGCCCCGGGACTGATACTGGAAACACCATATATTTT. Protein product: CASSPGTDTGNTIYF. Together with reference TRBV7-2 and TRBJ1-3, the CDR3 gives the full variable domain: GAGVSQSPSNKVTEKGKDVELRCDPISGHTALYWYRQSLGQGLEFLIYFQGNSAPDKSGLPSDRFSAERTGGSVSTLTIQRTQQEDSAVYLCASSPGTDTGNTIYFGEGSWLTVV.

The V gene is TRBV2, the J gene TRBJ1-1, with TRBD1 matching 8 bases. Germline lookup yields CDR1 SNHLY and CDR2 FYNNEI. This CDR3 has 15 amino acids. Losses at the gene ends were 5 bases for V and 4 bases for J; bases not matched to a gene: 9. CDR3 loop: CASSSTQGAITEAFF. In nucleotides, the CDR3 is TGTGCCAGCAGTTCTACTCAGGGGGCTATCACTGAAGCTTTCTTT. Full variable domain (outside the CDR3, taken from reference TRBV2 and TRBJ1-1): EPEVTQTPSHQVTQMGQEVILRCVPISNHLYFYWYRQILGQKVEFLVSFYNNEISEKSEIFDDQFSVERPDGSNFTLKIRSTKLEDSAMYFCASSSTQGAITEAFFGQGTRLTVV.

The chain couples TRBV2 to TRBJ2-7, with 8 bases identical to TRBD2. This CDR3 is 14 amino acids long. Trimming removed 3 bases from V and 6 bases from J; junction bases left unmatched: 7. Germline assignment: CDR1 SNHLY and CDR2 FYNNEI. CDR3 bases: TGTGCCAGCAGTGACGAGCGGGGGCCCCTCGAGCAGTACTTC. It translates to CASSDERGPLEQYF.

The chain employs TRBV7-6 and TRBJ2-1; D might be TRBD2 (5 bases). V gave up 1 base and J gave up 1 base, with 14 bases separating them. In germline, CDR1 is SGHVS, CDR2 FNYEAQ. The CDR3 loop spans 17 amino acids. CDR3 in amino acids: CASSLDRGFTSYNEQFF. The CDR3 DNA reads TGTGCCAGCAGCTTAGATCGGGGATTTACGTCCTACAATGAGCAGTTCTTC.

The chain carries TRBV6-5 and TRBJ1-2, with a possible D match to TRBD1 (6 bases). CDR3 length: 12 amino acids. CDR1 and CDR2 (germline): MNHEY, SVGAGI. Deletions cut 6 bases from V and 8 bases from J, with 13 bases between. The CDR3 reads CASRPGVRGYTF. Written as DNA, the CDR3 is TGTGCCAGCAGGCCAGGGGTACGGGGCTACACCTTC.

The V gene is TRBV6-1, the J gene TRBJ2-7, with 9 bases identical to TRBD1. Trimming cost V 1 base and J 6 bases; bases outside gene matches: 13. Germline CDR1 MNHNS, CDR2 SASEGT. CDR3 length: 17 amino acids. The CDR3 reads CASSEVPTGGGSPEQYF. CDR3 nucleotides: TGTGCCAGCAGTGAAGTCCCGACAGGGGGAGGCTCCCCCGAGCAGTACTTC.

This sequence joins TRBV11-2 and TRBJ2-1; 10 bases align to TRBD2. CDR3 length equals 18 residues. V lost 6 bases, J lost 2 bases, and 13 bases stayed unmatched. Germline assignment: CDR1 SGHAT and CDR2 FQNNGV. In nucleotides, the CDR3 is TGTGCCAGCAGTTTTGCCGCTGTAGCGGGGGGACCCTACAATGAGCAGTTCTTC. Its protein is CASSFAAVAGGPYNEQFF.

This chain uses TRBV13 with TRBJ1-2; TRBD1 matches at 7 bases. The germline V gene has CDR1 PRHDT and CDR2 FYEKMQ (reference sequence). There are 15 residues in the CDR3. V gave up 5 bases and J gave up 1 base; unmatched junction bases: 7. In nucleotides, the CDR3 is TGTGCCAGCAGCCAAACAGGGGTTAATAACTATGGCTACACCTTC. Protein sequence: CASSQTGVNNYGYTF.

The J gene is TRBJ1-2, the V gene TRBV18, with D unresolved. In germline, CDR1 is KGHSH, CDR2 LQKENI. V was shortened by 1 base and J by 1 base, with 4 bases between the two germline ends. The CDR3 is 13 residues long. The CDR3 reads CASSPLDNYGYTF. The CDR3, as DNA: TGTGCCAGCTCACCACTAGATAACTATGGCTACACCTTC.